A selection of T cell receptor beta chains follows, all from one sample in a study of cytomegalovirus exposure and HLA in healthy donors. The protocol was immunoSEQ multiplex PCR, while the TCRdb copy is restricted to in-frame clones and leaves out a portion. The table records roughly 55,000 clones, approximately 71% of them present only once. The sample was PBMCs. The receptors stem from a man in his forties in good health and CMV-seropositive. Both conserved end residues are part of each CDR3. D genes are given only for firm matches. Size tells how often a clone was seen (once, few, many) or the class of an expanded clone, and some rows leave it out.

abundance: -; d_gene: -; v_gene: TRBV25-1; j_gene: TRBJ2-5; CDR3aa: CASSDRSRSGETQYF; CDR3nt: TGTGCCAGCAGTGATAGAAGCCGGTCAGGAGAGACCCAGTACTTC
abundance: -; d_gene: TRBD1; v_gene: TRBV9; j_gene: TRBJ2-2; CDR3aa: CASSADRVGAGELFF; CDR3nt: TGTGCCAGCAGCGCGGACAGGGTGGGCGCCGGGGAGCTGTTTTTT
abundance: -; d_gene: TRBD2; v_gene: TRBV6-5; j_gene: TRBJ2-7; CDR3aa: CASGRGYEQYF; CDR3nt: TGTGCCAGCGGGAGGGGCTACGAGCAGTACTTC
abundance: -; d_gene: -; v_gene: TRBV7-9; j_gene: TRBJ2-4; CDR3aa: CASSNSGTLGNIQYF; CDR3nt: TGTGCCAGCAGCAACTCCGGGACTCTTGGAAACATTCAGTACTTC
abundance: -; d_gene: -; v_gene: TRBV4-3; j_gene: TRBJ2-2; CDR3aa: CASSQGGGANTGELFF; CDR3nt: TGCGCCAGCAGCCAAGGGGGCGGGGCCAACACCGGGGAGCTGTTTTTT
abundance: -; d_gene: TRBD2; v_gene: TRBV9; j_gene: TRBJ2-7; CDR3aa: CASSAHLAGGSYEQYF; CDR3nt: TGTGCCAGCAGCGCCCATCTAGCGGGGGGCTCCTACGAGCAGTACTTC
abundance: -; d_gene: -; v_gene: TRBV30; j_gene: TRBJ2-1; CDR3aa: CAWSQGDSPADEQFF; CDR3nt: TGTGCCTGGAGTCAAGGAGATTCTCCCGCCGATGAGCAGTTCTTC
abundance: -; d_gene: -; v_gene: TRBV29-1; j_gene: TRBJ1-2; CDR3aa: CSVEGDRTYGYTF; CDR3nt: TGCAGCGTTGAAGGAGACAGGACCTATGGCTACACCTTC
abundance: few; d_gene: TRBD2; v_gene: TRBV6-4; j_gene: TRBJ2-3; CDR3aa: CASSEKRGGTDTQYF; CDR3nt: TGTGCCAGCAGTGAAAAGCGGGGGGGCACAGATACGCAGTATTTT
abundance: -; d_gene: -; v_gene: TRBV7-8; j_gene: TRBJ2-7; CDR3aa: CASSSPPNYEQYF; CDR3nt: TGTGCCAGCAGCTCCCCCCCCAACTACGAGCAGTACTTC
abundance: few; d_gene: -; v_gene: TRBV9; j_gene: TRBJ1-3; CDR3aa: CASNSSGNTIYF; CDR3nt: TGTGCCAGCAACTCCTCTGGAAACACCATATATTTT
abundance: -; d_gene: TRBD2; v_gene: TRBV5-4; j_gene: TRBJ2-7; CDR3aa: CASSQGTSGDYEQYF; CDR3nt: TGTGCCAGCAGCCAAGGGACTAGCGGGGACTACGAGCAGTACTTC
abundance: -; d_gene: -; v_gene: TRBV25-1; j_gene: TRBJ2-3; CDR3aa: CASSEFEGGGDTQYF; CDR3nt: TGTGCCAGCAGTGAATTCGAGGGGGGGGGAGATACGCAGTATTTT
abundance: -; d_gene: -; v_gene: TRBV2; j_gene: TRBJ2-7; CDR3aa: CASSEETMPYEQYF; CDR3nt: TGTGCCAGCAGTGAAGAGACAATGCCCTACGAGCAGTACTTC
abundance: -; d_gene: -; v_gene: TRBV27; j_gene: TRBJ1-1; CDR3aa: CASSALDSLNTEAFF; CDR3nt: TGTGCCAGCAGTGCCTTGGACAGTTTGAACACTGAAGCTTTCTTT
abundance: -; d_gene: TRBD1; v_gene: TRBV5-1; j_gene: TRBJ1-6; CDR3aa: CASSLGQGGSPLHF; CDR3nt: TGCGCCAGCAGCTTGGGACAGGGCGGTTCACCCCTCCACTTT
abundance: -; d_gene: TRBD1; v_gene: TRBV6-5; j_gene: TRBJ1-1; CDR3aa: CASRLRDRGTEAFF; CDR3nt: TGTGCCAGCAGACTCCGGGACAGGGGAACTGAAGCTTTCTTT
abundance: few; d_gene: -; v_gene: TRBV5-6; j_gene: TRBJ1-2; CDR3aa: CASSLAGQNYGYTF; CDR3nt: TGTGCCAGCAGCTTGGCAGGGCAGAACTATGGCTACACCTTC
abundance: -; d_gene: TRBD1; v_gene: TRBV5-1; j_gene: TRBJ2-7; CDR3aa: CASSSSGQTYEQYF; CDR3nt: TGCGCCAGCAGCTCTTCGGGACAGACCTACGAGCAGTACTTC
abundance: -; d_gene: -; v_gene: TRBV6-6; j_gene: TRBJ2-5; CDR3aa: CASSYAGAVVETQYF; CDR3nt: TGTGCCAGCAGTTACGCAGGGGCCGTTGTAGAGACCCAGTACTTC
abundance: -; d_gene: TRBD1; v_gene: TRBV9; j_gene: TRBJ1-2; CDR3aa: CASSPRTGSGYTF; CDR3nt: TGTGCCAGCAGCCCTCGGACAGGCTCTGGCTACACCTTC
abundance: -; d_gene: -; v_gene: TRBV6-5; j_gene: TRBJ1-6; CDR3aa: CASSDRRHSPLHF; CDR3nt: TGTGCCAGCAGTGACAGGCGGCATTCACCCCTCCACTTT
abundance: -; d_gene: TRBD1; v_gene: TRBV4-2; j_gene: TRBJ2-7; CDR3aa: CASSQEYAQGVGEQYF; CDR3nt: TGTGCCAGCAGCCAAGAGTACGCACAGGGGGTTGGCGAGCAGTACTTC
abundance: -; d_gene: -; v_gene: TRBV29-1; j_gene: TRBJ1-1; CDR3aa: CSGEATWTEAFF; CDR3nt: TGCAGCGGGGAGGCAACCTGGACTGAAGCTTTCTTT